This T cell receptor (beta chain) was recorded in a study of T cells in Graves' hyperthyroidism and ophthalmopathy. V was clipped by 4 bases and J by 2 bases; unmatched bases: 6. The CDR3 is 15 residues long. No progression to ophthalmopathy during 18 months of follow-up defined stable disease. RNA transcripts were the template for amplifying TCR beta CDR3 regions. First-round RT-PCR with HTBI primers amplified the TCR CDR3 region. Each CDR3 protein gets one entry after TCRdb re-called the multiplex PCR reads with MiXCR. The sample consists of approximately 300,000 distinct CDR3 sequences, 15% to 20% of them appearing once.

This TCR derives from a man aged 30 to 45 with Graves' hyperthyroidism. The rearrangement uses TRBV12-3 or TRBV12-4 and TRBJ2-7; the match to TRBD1 covers 9 bases. The sequencing input was blood. As DNA, the CDR3 is TGTGCCAGCAGTTCCCCCGGGACAGGGACCTACGAGCAGTACTTC. This codes for CASSSPGTGTYEQYF.